The next 30 T cell receptor beta chains were all read from a single sample in a study of blood T cell repertoires in COVID-19. Some clones are missing from TCRdb's copy, which holds only in-frame ones; the method was immunoSEQ multiplex PCR. Of about 270,000 clones listed, 70% to 90% were seen once; the top ten hold roughly 4.3%. Sample: PBMCs or T cells enriched from blood (not recorded which). All receptors come from a woman aged 25 to 45 with acute COVID-19.

The chain uses TRBV10-3 and TRBJ1-5, with D uncertain. V lost 0 bases and J 3 bases, leaving 9 bases between the germline ends. Germline V gene data show CDR1 as ENHRY and CDR2 as SYGVKD. The CDR3 runs to 15 residues. The CDR3 spells CAISESLSPNQPQHF. The DNA of the CDR3 is TGTGCCATCAGTGAGTCCTTATCCCCCAATCAGCCCCAGCATTTT.

The V gene is TRBV5-1, the J gene TRBJ1-1; weak D call: TRBD1 (6 bases). The CDR3 covers 14 residues. Trimming stripped 5 bases from V and 1 base from J, with 12 bases between. CDR1 SGHRS and CDR2 YFSETQ come from the germline V gene. CDR3: CASSQQQGNTEAFF. The CDR3, as DNA: TGCGCCAGCAGTCAACAACAGGGGAACACTGAAGCTTTCTTT.

The chain has TRBV7-9 and TRBJ2-1; 12 positions match TRBD2. Trimming cost V 1 base and J 0 bases; bases outside gene matches: 7. The CDR3 runs 19 residues. Per germline, CDR1 SEHNR and CDR2 FQNEAQ (reference sequence). As DNA, the CDR3 is TGTGCCAGCAGCTTAGTTTGGACTAGCGGGAACAGCTCCTACAATGAGCAGTTCTTC. It translates to CASSLVWTSGNSSYNEQFF.

J is TRBJ2-1 and V is TRBV18; a possible D gene is TRBD1 (5 bases). The CDR3 extends over 14 amino acids. CDR1 and CDR2 (germline): KGHSH, LQKENI. V gave up 6 bases and J gave up 2 bases, with 11 bases separating them. The CDR3 reads CASSSGQAYNEQFF. CDR3 in DNA: TGTGCCAGCTCCAGTGGACAAGCCTACAATGAGCAGTTCTTC. The full variable domain, rest sourced from reference TRBV18 and TRBJ2-1, is NAGVMQNPRHLVRRRGQEARLRCSPMKGHSHVYWYRQLPEEGLKFMVYLQKENIIDESGMPKERFSAEFPKEGPSILRIQQVVRGDSAAYFCASSSGQAYNEQFFGPGTRLTVL.

This rearrangement joins TRBV19 to TRBJ2-1; D unresolved. The CDR3 is made up of 15 amino acids. CDR1 is LNHDA, CDR2 SQIVND, per germline (reference sequence). V was shortened by 8 bases and J by 0 bases, with 14 bases between the two germline ends. The CDR3 reads CASSEFLFSYNEQFF. CDR3 nucleotide sequence: TGTGCCAGTTCCGAGTTCCTTTTCTCCTACAATGAGCAGTTCTTC.

This clone was observed once. This sequence joins TRBV18 and TRBJ2-2; TRBD2 is a possible D gene (5 bases). The CDR3 consists of 15 residues. V was trimmed by 6 bases and J by 6 bases, leaving 17 bases between them. Germline V gene sequence: CDR1 KGHSH, CDR2 LQKENI. The CDR3 DNA is TGTGCCAGCTCCCTCTTCGGCGGGCCCTCCGGGGAGCTGTTTTTT. Translation: CASSLFGGPSGELFF.

The chain recombines TRBV5-1 with TRBJ2-2; 9 bases line up with TRBD2. Unmatched junction bases numbered 4, after V lost 3 bases and J lost 4 bases. Germline V CDR1 and CDR2: SGHRS, YFSETQ. This CDR3 comprises 15 residues. The DNA of the CDR3 is TGCGCCAGCAGCTCCTCTAGCGGGGTCACCGGGGAGCTGTTTTTT. Protein product: CASSSSSGVTGELFF. Complete variable domain (other parts from reference TRBV5-1 and TRBJ2-2): KAGVTQTPRYLIKTRGQQVTLSCSPISGHRSVSWYQQTPGQGLQFLFEYFSETQRNKGNFPGRFSGRQFSNSRSEMNVSTLELGDSALYLCASSSSSGVTGELFFGEGSRLTVL.

The V and J genes are TRBV24-1 and TRBJ2-6, with 7 bases fitting TRBD1. V trimming: 2 bases; J trimming: 2 bases; junction bases outside the gene matches: 5. CDR1 and CDR2 from the germline V gene are KGHDR and SFDVKD. The CDR3 is made up of 17 amino acids. The CDR3 sequence is CATSDSQDRAGANVLTF. In nucleotides, the CDR3 is TGTGCCACCAGTGATTCTCAAGACAGGGCTGGGGCCAACGTCCTGACTTTC.

This CDR3 reads CASSLSAYSNQPQHF. The CDR3 nucleotides are TGTGCCAGTAGTCTTTCAGCGTATAGCAATCAGCCCCAGCATTTT. V gene TRBV19 combines with J gene TRBJ1-5; D gene unclear. This CDR3 is built from 15 residues. In germline, CDR1 is LNHDA, CDR2 SQIVND (reference sequence). V lost 5 bases and J lost 0, with 11 bases in between.

This chain links TRBV9 with TRBJ1-2; the D gene is possibly TRBD1 (5 bases). The length of the CDR3 is 14 residues. V was shortened by 4 bases and J by 4 bases, with 14 bases between the two germline ends. In germline, CDR1 is SGDLS, CDR2 YYNGEE. Written as DNA, the CDR3 is TGTGCCAGCAGCCCCGGATGGGGCCGCTATGGCTACACCTTC. Translated: CASSPGWGRYGYTF.

J is TRBJ2-7 and V is TRBV7-7, with 7 nucleotides matching TRBD1. Germline V lookup: CDR1 SSHAT, CDR2 FNYEAQ (reference sequence). The length of the CDR3 is 16 residues. The V segment lost 5 bases and the J segment 0 bases; nucleotides outside the gene matches: 10. The chain's CDR3 is CASSPAPTGSSYEQYF. The DNA of the CDR3 is TGTGCCAGCAGCCCAGCCCCGACAGGGAGCTCCTACGAGCAGTACTTC.

As for this clone: The same CDR3 arises from other DNA sequences in this sample as well. The chain joins TRBV9 to TRBJ2-7; 8 nucleotides agree with TRBD2. Germline V lookup: CDR1 SGDLS, CDR2 YYNGEE. J was trimmed by 6 bases and V by 2 bases; bases with no gene match: 4. This CDR3 contains 13 residues. CDR3 residues: CASSVTSGSEQYF. The CDR3 DNA follows: TGTGCCAGCAGCGTTACTAGCGGCTCCGAGCAGTACTTC.

The V gene is TRBV5-5, the J gene TRBJ1-4; 7 bases are a match to TRBD1. The CDR3 runs 18 residues. CDR1 and CDR2 (germline): SGHKS, YYEKEE (reference sequence). J was trimmed by 0 bases and V by 4 bases; bases with no gene match: 12. The CDR3 sequence is CASSQTGTEDTTNEKLFF. DNA for the CDR3: TGTGCCAGCAGCCAAACCGGGACAGAGGATACAACTAATGAAAAACTGTTTTTT.

The chain uses TRBV5-1 and TRBJ1-6; 9 bases are a match to TRBD1. The V and J ends lost 1 base and 6 bases, in that order; junction bases with no gene match: 11. The CDR3 contains 18 residues. CDR1 SGHRS and CDR2 YFSETQ come from the germline V gene. CDR3 nucleotide sequence: TGCGCCAGCAGCTTGCTGGATCCGGGACAGGGACTTAATTCACCCCTCCACTTT. Translation gives CASSLLDPGQGLNSPLHF.

This clone was recorded only once. This chain connects TRBV24-1 to TRBJ2-2; no firm D call. Germline V gives CDR1 KGHDR, CDR2 SFDVKD. Trimming shortened V by 3 bases and J by 7 bases, and 14 bases separated the two germline ends. This CDR3 comprises 15 residues. DNA for the CDR3: TGTGCCACCAGTGATGCTGTGAGTGCCTTCGGGGAGCTGTTTTTT. It translates to CATSDAVSAFGELFF.

In this sample, this clone turned up a few times. The rearrangement joins TRBV7-2 to TRBJ1-1; D uncertain. The CDR3 loop spans 14 amino acids. The V and J ends lost 5 bases and 0 bases respectively, with 10 bases between them. Per the germline V gene, CDR1 is SGHTA and CDR2 is FQGNSA. Written as DNA, the CDR3 is TGTGCCAGCAGCGTGAGGAGCATGAACACTGAAGCTTTCTTT. As protein: CASSVRSMNTEAFF.

In this sample, this clone turned up a few times. The rearrangement links TRBV7-2 to TRBJ2-7; 8 bases match TRBD1. The CDR3 is 14 amino acids. V lost 5 bases, J lost 3 bases, and 6 bases stayed unmatched. Germline V gene sequence: CDR1 SGHTA, CDR2 FQGNSA. The CDR3 region is CASSGRTGIYEQYF. DNA for the CDR3: TGTGCCAGCAGCGGAAGGACAGGGATCTACGAGCAGTACTTC.

This clone was observed once. V is TRBV2 and J is TRBJ2-1; the match to TRBD2 covers 13 bases. Germline-derived CDR1 and CDR2 are SNHLY and FYNNEI. V shed 2 bases, J shed 4 bases, and the junction held 5 bases outside the gene matches. The CDR3 is 17 amino acids. The CDR3 DNA sequence: TGTGCCAGCAGTGAAATGGGGACTAGCGGGAATTACAATGAGCAGTTCTTC. Translating gives CASSEMGTSGNYNEQFF.

The chain recombines TRBV15 with TRBJ2-7, with TRBD2 matching 15 bases. The CDR3 is 16 residues long. The ends lost 0 bases at V and 6 bases at J; junction bases unmatched: 3. Per the germline V gene, CDR1 is LNHNV and CDR2 is YYDKDF (reference sequence). The CDR3 coding sequence is TGTGCCACCAGCAGAGACCCGGGACTAGCGGGAGGCGAGCAGTACTTC. Translation gives CATSRDPGLAGGEQYF.

This sequence joins TRBV3-1 (or the pseudogene TRBV3-2) and TRBJ2-7; 7 bases map to TRBD1. Looked up from germline, CDR1 is LGHDT and CDR2 is YNNKEL (reference sequence). The CDR3 extends over 16 amino acids. J lost 3 bases, V lost 4 bases, and 12 bases had no gene match. CDR3 loop: CASSLSTGQAYYEQYF. The CDR3 region has the DNA TGTGCCAGCAGCCTTTCTACCGGACAGGCGTACTACGAGCAGTACTTC.

The rearrangement joins TRBV24-1 to TRBJ2-3; D is possibly TRBD1 (5 bases). Germline V gene lookup returns CDR1 KGHDR and CDR2 SFDVKD. The V gene lost 2 bases and the J gene lost 4 bases, with 24 bases spanning the gap. The CDR3 loop spans 19 amino acids. CDR3 in amino acids: CATSDWGPWGTEFADTQYF. In DNA form, the CDR3 reads TGTGCCACCAGTGATTGGGGCCCTTGGGGCACAGAGTTCGCAGATACGCAGTATTTT.

J is TRBJ2-7 and V is TRBV27, with 9 bases lining up with TRBD2. Germline V gene data show CDR1 as MNHEY and CDR2 as SMNVEV (reference sequence). The CDR3 sequence is 15 residues long. The V and J ends lost 4 bases and 3 bases, in that order; junction bases with no gene match: 7. The CDR3 is CASSSLTSGNYEQYF. Written as DNA, the CDR3 is TGTGCCAGCAGTTCTTTGACTAGCGGAAACTACGAGCAGTACTTC.

The V and J genes are TRBV21-1 and TRBJ2-1; the table's D gene call, TRBD2, was not cross checked with the DNA. TRBV21-1 is reported as a pseudogene. The CDR3 spans 22 residues. The CDR3 spells CASLLIQTNKGLAGVDGNEQFF. CDR3 bases: TGTGCCAGCCTGCTAATTCAGACTAACAAGGGACTAGCGGGAGTCGACGGCAATGAGCAGTTCTTC.

The J gene is TRBJ1-2, the V gene TRBV6-1, with TRBD1 matching 10 bases. This CDR3 comprises 14 residues. Germline V gene lookup returns CDR1 MNHNS and CDR2 SASEGT. V lost 1 base to trimming and J lost 4 bases; unmatched junction nucleotides: 0. This CDR3 is CASSEGTGGYGYTF. In DNA form, the CDR3 reads TGTGCCAGCAGTGAAGGGACAGGGGGCTATGGCTACACCTTC.

The chain recombines TRBV27 with TRBJ1-5; 8 nucleotides align to TRBD1. V shed 6 bases and J 2 bases; nucleotides not matched to a gene: 15. Germline V gene lookup returns CDR1 MNHEY and CDR2 SMNVEV (reference sequence). This CDR3 comprises 18 residues. The CDR3 nucleotides are TGTGCCAGCAGCCCCAGGGGGCAGGGGGCTATGGGCAATCAGCCCCAGCATTTT. Protein: CASSPRGQGAMGNQPQHF.

This clone was detected only once. This chain joins TRBV7-9 and TRBJ2-3; D is unresolved. There are 13 residues in the CDR3. Trimming removed 5 bases at V and 4 bases at J, with 10 bases between. CDR1 SEHNR and CDR2 FQNEAQ come from the germline V gene (reference sequence). CDR3 sequence (DNA): TGTGCCAGCAGCCCAATGGCTGCAGATACGCAGTATTTT. It is translated as CASSPMAADTQYF. The full variable domain, rest sourced from reference TRBV7-9 and TRBJ2-3, is DTGVSQNPRHKITKRGQNVTFRCDPISEHNRLYWYRQTLGQGPEFLTYFQNEAQLEKSRLLSDRFSAERPKGSFSTLEIQRTEQGDSAMYLCASSPMAADTQYFGPGTRLTVL.

DNA for the CDR3: TGTGCCAGCAGCTTAGTACCTGCGGGACAGGCCGGTGAAAAACTGTTTTTT. Translated, it gives CASSLVPAGQAGEKLFF. The rearrangement joins TRBV11-2 to TRBJ1-4; 8 bases agree with TRBD1. The ends lost 1 base at V and 7 bases at J; junction bases unmatched: 11. This CDR3 spans 17 amino acids. Looked up from germline, CDR1 is SGHAT and CDR2 is FQNNGV.

This chain connects TRBV10-3 to TRBJ2-2; the D gene is possibly TRBD1 (6 bases). Per the germline V gene, CDR1 is ENHRY and CDR2 is SYGVKD. V shed 6 bases and J shed 5 bases, with 22 bases lying between them. This CDR3 is built from 17 residues. Here the CDR3 DNA reads TGTGCCATCAGACTCCGGGACAAAAGTGGGCAAACCGGGGAGCTGTTTTTT. Residues: CAIRLRDKSGQTGELFF.

The chain is built from TRBV3-1 (or the pseudogene TRBV3-2) and TRBJ1-6; D is uncertain. The V gene's germline CDR1 is LGHDT and CDR2 YNNKEL (reference sequence). This CDR3 spans 16 amino acids. Trimming cost V 1 base and J 7 bases, with 14 bases left between them. DNA of the CDR3: TGTGCCAGCAGCCAAGTTTCGGCAGGAGGGAATTCACCCCTCCACTTT. It encodes CASSQVSAGGNSPLHF.

This chain joins TRBV28 and TRBJ1-2; D may be TRBD1 (5 bases). V was shortened by 2 bases and J by 4 bases, with 20 bases between the two germline ends. This CDR3 is 17 amino acids long. The germline gives CDR1 MDHEN, CDR2 SYDVKM. CDR3 nucleotide sequence: TGTGCCAGCAGTTTAAGCGGGACCATCAAAATATTCTATGGCTACACCTTC. This codes for CASSLSGTIKIFYGYTF.